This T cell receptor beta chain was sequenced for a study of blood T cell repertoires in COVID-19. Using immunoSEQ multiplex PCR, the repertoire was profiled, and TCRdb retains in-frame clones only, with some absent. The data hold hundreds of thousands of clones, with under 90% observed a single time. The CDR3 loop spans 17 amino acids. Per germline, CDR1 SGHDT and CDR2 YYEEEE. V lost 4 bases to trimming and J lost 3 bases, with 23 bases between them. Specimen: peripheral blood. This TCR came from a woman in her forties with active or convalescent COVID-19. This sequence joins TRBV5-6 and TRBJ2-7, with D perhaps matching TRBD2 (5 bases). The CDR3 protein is CASSVLGERTDLYEQYF. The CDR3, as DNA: TGTGCCAGCAGCGTACTCGGGGAGCGGACCGATCTCTACGAGCAGTACTTC.